The 32 T cell receptor beta chains below come from one sample, sequenced in a study of T cells in Graves' hyperthyroidism and ophthalmopathy. RNA transcripts gave rise to amplified TCR beta CDR3 regions. Using the HTBI primer set, a first-round RT-PCR was run on the TCR CDR3. TCRdb itself ran the multiplex PCR reads through MiXCR, one entry per CDR3 protein. The sample includes about 380,000 distinct CDR3 sequences, approximately 13% seen only once; the top ten take approximately 11%. The sample taken for sequencing was blood. The receptors derive from a woman in her sixties with Graves' hyperthyroidism.

As regards this clonotype: Relative to the germline gene, one junction end is altered; a read error may explain this. The V and J genes are TRBV7-2 and TRBJ2-5; maybe TRBD2 (6 bases). The CDR3 is 12 residues long. The V gene's germline CDR1 is SGHTA and CDR2 FQGNSA. The CDR3 sequence: CASSLGWGVENF. The DNA of the CDR3 is TGTGCCAGCAGCTTGGGGTGGGGGGTCGAAAACTTC.

This clonotype appeared many times. Written as DNA, the CDR3 is TGTGCCAGCAGCTCGCCGCCGGGAGGTCGAGACGAGCAGTACTTC. This sequence encodes CASSSPPGGRDEQYF. The chain has TRBV7-6 and TRBJ2-7; 7 positions agree with TRBD2. There are 15 residues in the CDR3. CDR1 is SGHVS, CDR2 FNYEAQ, per germline. Losses at the gene ends were 4 bases for V and 5 bases for J; bases not matched to a gene: 11.

The chain combines TRBV7-3 with TRBJ2-1; 9 bases map to TRBD2. V was clipped by 3 bases and J by 0 bases; unmatched bases: 3. CDR1 SGHTA and CDR2 FQGTGA come from the germline V gene. The CDR3 spans 16 residues. The DNA for the CDR3 is TGTGCCAGCAGCTTGATAGCGGGAGACTCCTACAATGAGCAGTTCTTC. It encodes CASSLIAGDSYNEQFF.

This clonotype was recorded many times. V usage is TRBV12-3 or TRBV12-4 and J usage is TRBJ2-2; maybe TRBD2 (6 bases). The CDR3 covers 16 residues. Trimming took 1 base from V and 4 from J, leaving 13 bases between them. CDR3 bases: TGTGCCAGCAGTTTAGGTTTTCTAGCGCCCACCGGGGAGCTGTTTTTT. Translated, it gives CASSLGFLAPTGELFF.

The chain carries TRBV6-1 and TRBJ2-4; possibly TRBD2 for D (6 bases). V lost 5 bases to trimming and J lost 9 bases, with 14 bases between them. Germline CDR1 and CDR2: MNHNS and SASEGT. The length of the CDR3 is 13 residues. The CDR3 DNA is TGTGCCAGCAGTCGGGACTTACGGAGCATTCAGTACTTC. This gives the protein CASSRDLRSIQYF.

This clonotype was seen a few times. The V gene is TRBV7-3, the J gene TRBJ2-1; 12 bases are a match to TRBD2. V was clipped by 5 bases and J by 9 bases; unmatched bases: 8. The germline gives CDR1 SGHTA, CDR2 FQGTGA. The CDR3 totals 15 residues. The CDR3 spells CASSEGLAGIGEQFF. The CDR3 DNA reads TGTGCCAGCAGCGAAGGACTAGCGGGAATCGGTGAGCAGTTCTTC.

This clonotype was counted ten times or more. The chain has TRBV7-2 and TRBJ2-1; tentative D call: TRBD2 (5 bases). The CDR3 loop spans 16 amino acids. Per germline, CDR1 SGHTA and CDR2 FQGNSA. Trimming took off 5 bases at V and 3 bases at J, with 17 bases between the two ends. The chain's CDR3 is CASSAHGRRRYNEQFF. As DNA, the CDR3 is TGTGCCAGCAGCGCGCATGGTCGGAGGCGCTACAATGAGCAGTTCTTC.

This clonotype was detected many times. The CDR3 loop is CAISERTGWGYTF. Here the CDR3 DNA reads TGTGCCATCAGTGAACGGACAGGGTGGGGCTACACCTTC. This chain joins TRBV10-3 and TRBJ1-2; TRBD1 matches at 8 bases. This CDR3 has 13 amino acids. V lost 3 bases to trimming and J lost 8 bases; unmatched junction nucleotides: 5. Germline CDR1 reads ENHRY; CDR2 reads SYGVKD.

This clonotype came up many times. The rearrangement uses TRBV7-9 and TRBJ2-1, with D perhaps matching TRBD2 (5 bases). The CDR3 extends over 14 amino acids. In germline, CDR1 is SEHNR, CDR2 FQNEAQ (reference sequence). The germline V and J ends were trimmed by 8 bases and 5 bases, with 16 bases remaining between them. DNA of the CDR3: TGTGCCAGCTTACGGGAACCTAGGGACAATGAGCAGTTCTTC. This encodes CASLREPRDNEQFF.

In its sample, this clonotype was seen many times. The gene calls are TRBV9 and TRBJ2-7; D remains ambiguous. Germline V gene lookup returns CDR1 SGDLS and CDR2 YYNGEE. CDR3 length equals 14 residues. V was shortened by 0 bases and J by 2 bases, with 9 bases between the two germline ends. The chain's CDR3 is CASSVAGTTYEQYF. CDR3 sequence (DNA): TGTGCCAGCAGCGTAGCGGGCACGACCTACGAGCAGTACTTC.

The chain carries TRBV6-5 and TRBJ2-7, with 7 bases lining up with TRBD1. CDR1 MNHEY and CDR2 SVGAGI come from the germline V gene. V gave up 2 bases and J gave up 0 bases; unmatched junction bases: 4. The CDR3 has 15 amino acids. CDR3 sequence: CASSYLGQSSYEQYF. CDR3 sequence (DNA): TGTGCCAGCAGTTACCTGGGACAGAGCTCCTACGAGCAGTACTTC.

The sample holds many counts of this clonotype. The genes are TRBV5-1 and TRBJ2-3, with TRBD1 matching 10 bases. The V segment lost 2 bases and the J segment 4 bases; nucleotides outside the gene matches: 7. Germline V lookup: CDR1 SGHRS, CDR2 YFSETQ. The CDR3 runs to 16 residues. CDR3 loop: CASSFGRQGAADTQYF. CDR3 nucleotide sequence: TGCGCCAGCAGCTTTGGAAGACAGGGGGCCGCAGATACGCAGTATTTT.

This clonotype occurred many times. The chain is built from TRBV19 and TRBJ2-7; D is perhaps TRBD2 (6 bases). Germline V gene sequence: CDR1 LNHDA, CDR2 SQIVND (reference sequence). V dropped 5 bases and J dropped 2 bases, with 22 bases sitting between them. The CDR3 runs 17 residues. The CDR3 DNA is TGTGCCAGTAGTTTTACTTATCGGGAGCGGGTTCCCTACGAGCAGTACTTC. Translated: CASSFTYRERVPYEQYF.

This clonotype was counted many times. The chain recombines TRBV12-3 or TRBV12-4 with TRBJ1-1; 7 nucleotides match TRBD1. Trimming at V came to 6 bases and at J to 11 bases, leaving 6 bases not matched to a gene. The CDR3 loop spans 11 amino acids. This CDR3 is CASSGDRRAFF. The DNA for the CDR3 is TGTGCCAGCAGCGGGGACAGAAGGGCTTTCTTT.

A word on this clonotype: Compared with germline, one end of the junction differs, possibly owing to a read error. The chain recombines TRBV10-3 with TRBJ2-2, with a tentative D call TRBD2 (5 bases). Germline CDR1 and CDR2: ENHRY and SYGVKD. This CDR3 is built from 14 residues. For the CDR3, the DNA is TGTGCCATCAGTGAGCGGCAGCCTCACCGGGAACTGTTTTTT. This gives the protein CAISERQPHRELFF.

This clonotype was picked up many times. This sequence joins TRBV11-3 and TRBJ1-5; tentatively, D is TRBD1 (6 bases). The CDR3 loop spans 18 amino acids. The V gene's germline CDR1 is SGHNT and CDR2 YENEEA. V shed 3 bases and J shed 0 bases, with 18 bases lying between them. The CDR3 reads CASSLAQEGVYSNQPQHF. CDR3 DNA sequence: TGTGCCAGCAGCTTGGCACAGGAGGGGGTTTATAGCAATCAGCCCCAGCATTTT.

This chain links TRBV20-1 with TRBJ2-2; TRBD1 matches at 8 bases. Germline CDR1 and CDR2: DFQATT and SNEGSKA (reference sequence). The CDR3 consists of 14 residues. V shed 6 bases and J 1 base; nucleotides not matched to a gene: 4. DNA of the CDR3: TGCAGTGCCGCCGGGACAGGGAACACCGGGGAGCTGTTTTTT. Protein product: CSAAGTGNTGELFF.

This clonotype was found many times. The rearrangement links TRBV7-2 to TRBJ2-1, with a tentative D call TRBD1 (5 bases). The CDR3 has 14 residues. Germline CDR1 is SGHTA and CDR2 is FQGNSA. V shed 1 base and J shed 6 bases, with 10 bases lying between them. CDR3 bases: TGTGCCAGCAGCTTAGGGGGCATACGCAATGAGCAGTTCTTC. Its translation: CASSLGGIRNEQFF. The variable domain in full, with the rest retrieved from reference TRBV7-2 and TRBJ2-1, is GAGVSQSPSNKVTEKGKDVELRCDPISGHTALYWYRQSLGQGLEFLIYFQGNSAPDKSGLPSDRFSAERTGGSVSTLTIQRTQQEDSAVYLCASSLGGIRNEQFFGPGTRLTVL.

In this sample, this clonotype turned up a few times. The chain employs TRBV5-1 and TRBJ2-3; TRBD2 matches 8 bases. Looked up from germline, CDR1 is SGHRS and CDR2 is YFSETQ. Trimming removed 4 bases from V and 1 base from J; junction bases left unmatched: 14. This CDR3 is 18 amino acids long. CDR3 in DNA: TGCGCCAGCAGCCTAAGTGGCGCGGGAGGTACCGGCACAGATACGCAGTATTTT. Translated: CASSLSGAGGTGTDTQYF.

In regard to this clonotype: A read error may be the cause here, since a much bigger clone is one base away. The chain uses TRBV12-5 and TRBJ1-2; no firm D call. The CDR3 totals 16 residues. The V end was cut by 4 bases, the J end by 3 bases, with 18 bases between. CDR1 and CDR2 from the germline V gene are LGHNT and FRNRAP. The CDR3 loop reads CASGSTLDASDYGYTF. CDR3 nucleotides: TGTGCTAGTGGTTCCACCCTCGACGCTTCTGACTATGGCTACACCTTC.

This clonotype was recorded many times. The chain is built from TRBV2 and TRBJ1-4; unclear D gene. This CDR3 has 13 residues. V gave up 8 bases and J gave up 10 bases, with 17 bases separating them. The germline V gene encodes CDR1 SNHLY and CDR2 FYNNEI. Written as DNA, the CDR3 is TGTGCCAGCTTGACAAGCGCCGAGGGAAAACTGTTTTTT. It codes for CASLTSAEGKLFF.

This clonotype came up many times. The chain carries TRBV11-2 and TRBJ2-3; D is unresolved. V was cut by 3 bases and J by 0 bases, with 7 bases left in between. CDR3 length: 14 amino acids. CDR1 is SGHAT, CDR2 FQNNGV, per germline. In DNA form, the CDR3 reads TGTGCCAGCAGCTTGTACTCTAGCACAGATACGCAGTATTTT. Its protein product is CASSLYSSTDTQYF. Supplemented by reference TRBV11-2 and TRBJ2-3, the full variable domain reads EAGVAQSPRYKIIEKRQSVAFWCNPISGHATLYWYQQILGQGPKLLIQFQNNGVVDDSQLPKDRFSAERLKGVDSTLKIQPAKLEDSAVYLCASSLYSSTDTQYFGPGTRLTVL.

This clonotype has a count of ten or more. This chain connects TRBV20-1 to TRBJ2-7; D not resolved. V was cut by 1 base and J by 2 bases, with 15 bases left in between. The CDR3 sequence is 15 residues long. CDR1 and CDR2 from the germline V gene are DFQATT and SNEGSKA (reference sequence). The CDR3 DNA is TGCAGTGCTAGAGGGGCGTCCCCTCAGCCCTACGAGCAGTACTTC. Its translation: CSARGASPQPYEQYF.

This clonotype has only a few counts. The chain carries TRBV20-1 and TRBJ2-1; 14 bases are shared with TRBD2. With V trimmed by 3 bases and J by 3 bases, 4 bases remained unmatched. Germline CDR1 reads DFQATT; CDR2 reads SNEGSKA (reference sequence). This CDR3 spans 16 amino acids. In nucleotides, the CDR3 is TGCAGTGCTAGGACTAGCGGGAGGGCCGACTACAATGAGCAGTTCTTC. Residues: CSARTSGRADYNEQFF.

This clonotype was seen many times. The genes are TRBV10-3 and TRBJ1-2, with TRBD1 matching 7 bases. This CDR3 is 15 amino acids long. Germline V lookup: CDR1 ENHRY, CDR2 SYGVKD. The ends lost 4 bases at V and 6 bases at J; junction bases unmatched: 11. The CDR3 region is CAISGQNQGVDGYTF. As DNA, the CDR3 is TGTGCCATCAGTGGACAAAACCAGGGGGTAGATGGCTACACCTTC.

This clonotype was observed a few times. This chain connects TRBV5-5 to TRBJ1-3; tentative D call: TRBD1 (6 bases). CDR1 is SGHKS, CDR2 YYEKEE, per germline (reference sequence). Trimming shortened V by 4 bases and J by 3 bases, and 14 bases separated the two germline ends. The CDR3 is 15 amino acids. The CDR3, as DNA: TGTGCCAGCAGCCCGGGGCCCAGGGGTGGAAACACCATATATTTT. It codes for CASSPGPRGGNTIYF. The variable domain in full, with the rest retrieved from reference TRBV5-5 and TRBJ1-3, is DAGVTQSPTHLIKTRGQQVTLRCSPISGHKSVSWYQQVLGQGPQFIFQYYEKEERGRGNFPDRFSARQFPNYSSELNVNALLLGDSALYLCASSPGPRGGNTIYFGEGSWLTVV.

In this sample, this clonotype turned up many times. The chain is built from TRBV4-1 and TRBJ2-7; D remains unclear. V was shortened by 1 base and J by 2 bases, with 9 bases between the two germline ends. Germline CDR1 is MGHRA and CDR2 is YSYEKL. This CDR3 is 14 amino acids long. DNA of the CDR3: TGCGCCAGCAGCCAAGCCAACGGAGCCTACGAGCAGTACTTC. This sequence encodes CASSQANGAYEQYF.

The V call is TRBV3-1, the J call TRBJ2-6; 8 nucleotides agree with TRBD2. Per the germline V gene, CDR1 is LGHDT and CDR2 is YNNKEL (reference sequence). Trimming took 0 bases from V and 2 from J; bases not matched to a gene: 3. This CDR3 contains 17 residues. CDR3 in DNA: TGTGCCAGCAGCCAAGATCGGGGGGGGGCTGGGGCCAACGTCCTGACTTTC. Its protein is CASSQDRGGAGANVLTF.

This clonotype was detected many times. The chain links TRBV12-5 to TRBJ2-1, with TRBD2 identical over 8 bases. Germline V gives CDR1 LGHNT, CDR2 FRNRAP. The CDR3 is 13 residues long. The J segment lost 7 bases and the V segment lost 8 bases, leaving 7 bases of the junction unmatched. The CDR3 sequence is CASSGRRGNEQFF. CDR3 DNA: TGTGCTAGTAGCGGGAGAAGGGGGAATGAGCAGTTCTTC.

The genes are TRBV20-1 and TRBJ2-1; 7 nucleotides line up with TRBD1. The CDR3 consists of 14 residues. Germline values: CDR1 DFQATT, CDR2 SNEGSKA (reference sequence). After removal of 3 bases from V and 5 bases from J, the junction contained 7 bases not matched to a gene. CDR3 residues: CSASLQGSHNEQFF. CDR3 nucleotide sequence: TGCAGTGCTAGCCTACAGGGGTCCCACAATGAGCAGTTCTTC.

This chain uses TRBV7-9 with TRBJ2-7, with a tentative D call TRBD1 (5 bases). This CDR3 has 13 amino acids. Trimming removed 2 bases from V and 6 bases from J, with 11 bases in between. Looked up from germline, CDR1 is SEHNR and CDR2 is FQNEAQ (reference sequence). The CDR3 here is CASSLMGRPEQYF. The DNA of the CDR3 is TGTGCCAGCAGCTTAATGGGGCGCCCCGAGCAGTACTTC.

This clonotype was recorded at least ten times. The chain has TRBV7-2 and TRBJ1-5; weak D call: TRBD1 (5 bases). The CDR3 contains 15 residues. Between the trimmed V and J ends, which lost 5 bases and 4 bases, there was a span of 15 bases. Per germline, CDR1 SGHTA and CDR2 FQGNSA. This CDR3 reads CASSPQAGGNQPQHF. The CDR3 nucleotides are TGTGCCAGCAGCCCCCAAGCCGGGGGAAATCAGCCCCAGCATTTT.